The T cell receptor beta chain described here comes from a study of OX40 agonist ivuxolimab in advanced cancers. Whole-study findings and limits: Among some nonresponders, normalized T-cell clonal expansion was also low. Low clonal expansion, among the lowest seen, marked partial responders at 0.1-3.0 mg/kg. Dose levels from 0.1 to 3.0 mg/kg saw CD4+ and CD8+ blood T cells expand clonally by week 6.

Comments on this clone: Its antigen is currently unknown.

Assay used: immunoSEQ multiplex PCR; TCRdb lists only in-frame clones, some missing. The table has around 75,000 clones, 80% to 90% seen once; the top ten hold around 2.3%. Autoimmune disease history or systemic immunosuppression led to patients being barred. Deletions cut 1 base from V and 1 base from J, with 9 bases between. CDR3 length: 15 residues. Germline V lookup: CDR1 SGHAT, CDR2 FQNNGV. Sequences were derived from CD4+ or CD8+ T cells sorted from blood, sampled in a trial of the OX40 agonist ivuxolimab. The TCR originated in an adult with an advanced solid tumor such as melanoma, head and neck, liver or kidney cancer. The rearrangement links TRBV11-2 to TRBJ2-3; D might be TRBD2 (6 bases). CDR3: CASSLGGVGTDTQYF. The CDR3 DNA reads TGTGCCAGCAGCTTAGGCGGGGTGGGCACAGATACGCAGTATTTT.